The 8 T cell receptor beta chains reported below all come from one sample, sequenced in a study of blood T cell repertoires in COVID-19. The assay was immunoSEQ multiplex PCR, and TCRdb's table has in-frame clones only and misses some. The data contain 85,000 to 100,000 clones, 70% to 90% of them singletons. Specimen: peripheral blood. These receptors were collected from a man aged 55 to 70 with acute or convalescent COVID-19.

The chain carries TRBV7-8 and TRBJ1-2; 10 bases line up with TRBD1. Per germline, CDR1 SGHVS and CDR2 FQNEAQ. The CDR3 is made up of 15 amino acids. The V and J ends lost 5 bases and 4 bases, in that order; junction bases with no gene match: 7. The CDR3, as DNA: TGTGCCAGCAGCGCCCAGACAGGGGGCGCCTATGGCTACACCTTC. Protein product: CASSAQTGGAYGYTF.

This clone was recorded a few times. The CDR3 here is CASSPDQGGRETQYF. CDR3 bases: TGTGCCAGCAGCCCCGATCAGGGGGGCCGAGAGACCCAGTACTTC. V is TRBV5-4 and J is TRBJ2-5; a possible D gene is TRBD1 (7 bases). The CDR3 contains 15 residues. The V and J ends lost 4 bases and 4 bases respectively, with 17 bases between them. Germline CDR1 is SGHNT and CDR2 is YYREEE (reference sequence).

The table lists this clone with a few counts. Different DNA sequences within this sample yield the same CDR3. CDR3 amino acids: CASSLGAGPYEQYF. CDR3 in DNA: TGTGCCAGCAGCTTAGGTGCGGGGCCCTACGAGCAGTACTTC. The rearrangement uses TRBV7-9 and TRBJ2-7; a weak D match, TRBD2 (6 bases). CDR1 SEHNR and CDR2 FQNEAQ come from the germline V gene (reference sequence). The CDR3 consists of 14 residues. V gave up 1 base and J gave up 2 bases, with 9 bases separating them. Together with reference TRBV7-9 and TRBJ2-7, the CDR3 gives the full variable domain: DTGVSQNPRHKITKRGQNVTFRCDPISEHNRLYWYRQTLGQGPEFLTYFQNEAQLEKSRLLSDRFSAERPKGSFSTLEIQRTEQGDSAMYLCASSLGAGPYEQYFGPGTRLTVT.

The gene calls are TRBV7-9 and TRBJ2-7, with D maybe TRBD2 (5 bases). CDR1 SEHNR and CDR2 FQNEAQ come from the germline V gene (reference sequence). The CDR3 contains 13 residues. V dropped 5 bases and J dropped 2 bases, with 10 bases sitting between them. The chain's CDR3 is CASSPLVPYEQYF. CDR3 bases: TGTGCCAGCAGCCCACTAGTGCCCTACGAGCAGTACTTC.

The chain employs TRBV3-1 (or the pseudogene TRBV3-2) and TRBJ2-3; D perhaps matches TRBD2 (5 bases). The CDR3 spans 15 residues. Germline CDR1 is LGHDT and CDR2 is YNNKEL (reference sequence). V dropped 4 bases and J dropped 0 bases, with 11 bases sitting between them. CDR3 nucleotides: TGTGCCAGCAGCCCCATCCGCGGGAGCACAGATACGCAGTATTTT. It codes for CASSPIRGSTDTQYF.

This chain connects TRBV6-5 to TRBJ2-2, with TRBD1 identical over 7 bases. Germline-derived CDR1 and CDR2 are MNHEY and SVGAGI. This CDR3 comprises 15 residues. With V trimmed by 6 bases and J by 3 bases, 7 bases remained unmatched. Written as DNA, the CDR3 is TGTGCCAGCAGACCCTACAGGGGAGACACCGGGGAGCTGTTTTTT. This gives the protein CASRPYRGDTGELFF.

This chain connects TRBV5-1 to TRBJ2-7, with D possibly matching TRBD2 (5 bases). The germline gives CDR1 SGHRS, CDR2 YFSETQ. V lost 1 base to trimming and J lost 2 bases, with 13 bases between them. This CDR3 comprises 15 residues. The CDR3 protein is CASSLRERSPYEQYF. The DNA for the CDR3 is TGCGCCAGCAGCTTGAGGGAGCGGTCACCCTACGAGCAGTACTTC.

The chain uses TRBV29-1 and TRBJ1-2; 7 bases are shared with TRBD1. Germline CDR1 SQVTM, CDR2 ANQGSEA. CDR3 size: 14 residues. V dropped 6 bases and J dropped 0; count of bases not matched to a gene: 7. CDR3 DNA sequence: TGCAGCGTCCTAGGGACAGCAGCTAACTATGGCTACACCTTC. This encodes CSVLGTAANYGYTF.